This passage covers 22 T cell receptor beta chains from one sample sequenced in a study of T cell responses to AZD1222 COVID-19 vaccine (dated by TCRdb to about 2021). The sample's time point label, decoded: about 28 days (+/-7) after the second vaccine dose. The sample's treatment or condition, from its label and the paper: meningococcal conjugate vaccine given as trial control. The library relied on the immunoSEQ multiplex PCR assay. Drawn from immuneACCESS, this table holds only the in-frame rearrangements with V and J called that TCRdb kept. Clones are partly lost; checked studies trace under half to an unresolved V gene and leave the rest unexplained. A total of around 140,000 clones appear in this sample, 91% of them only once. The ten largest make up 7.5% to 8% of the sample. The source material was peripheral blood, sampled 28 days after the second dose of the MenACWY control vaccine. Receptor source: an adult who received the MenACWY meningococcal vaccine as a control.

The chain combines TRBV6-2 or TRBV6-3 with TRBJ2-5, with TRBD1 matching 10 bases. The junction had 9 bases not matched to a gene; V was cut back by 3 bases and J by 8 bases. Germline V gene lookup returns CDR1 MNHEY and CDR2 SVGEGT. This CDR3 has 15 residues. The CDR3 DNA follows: TGTGCCAGCAGTTATGGTGGGACAGGGGCCTCCACCCAGTACTTC. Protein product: CASSYGGTGASTQYF.

The CDR3 DNA is TGTGCCAGCAGCCGCGGGGGAGGGGGCTTACAGCCCCAGCATTTT. This gives the protein CASSRGGGGLQPQHF. The chain is built from TRBV11-2 and TRBJ1-5; 7 positions match TRBD1. Germline CDR1 SGHAT, CDR2 FQNNGV. This CDR3 contains 15 residues. The junction had 11 bases not matched to a gene; V was cut back by 5 bases and J by 7 bases.

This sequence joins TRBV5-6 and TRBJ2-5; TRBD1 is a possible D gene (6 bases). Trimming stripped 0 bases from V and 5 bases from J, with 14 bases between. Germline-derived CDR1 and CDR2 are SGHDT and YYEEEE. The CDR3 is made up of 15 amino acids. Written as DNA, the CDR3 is TGTGCCAGCAGCTTGGGGGGAAGGGGGAGCGAGACCCAGTACTTC. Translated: CASSLGGRGSETQYF.

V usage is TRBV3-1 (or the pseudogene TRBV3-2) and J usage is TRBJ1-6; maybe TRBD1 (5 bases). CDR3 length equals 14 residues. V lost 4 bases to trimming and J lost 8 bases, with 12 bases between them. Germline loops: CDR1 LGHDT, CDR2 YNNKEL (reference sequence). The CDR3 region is CASSLGTLDSPLHF. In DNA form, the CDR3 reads TGTGCCAGCAGCCTAGGGACGTTAGATTCACCCCTCCACTTT.

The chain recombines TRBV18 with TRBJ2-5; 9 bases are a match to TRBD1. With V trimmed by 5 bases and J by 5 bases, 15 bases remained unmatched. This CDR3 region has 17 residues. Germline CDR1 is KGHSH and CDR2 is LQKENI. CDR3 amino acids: CASSGGPQGALGETQYF. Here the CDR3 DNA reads TGTGCCAGCTCAGGCGGACCACAGGGGGCTTTGGGGGAGACCCAGTACTTC.

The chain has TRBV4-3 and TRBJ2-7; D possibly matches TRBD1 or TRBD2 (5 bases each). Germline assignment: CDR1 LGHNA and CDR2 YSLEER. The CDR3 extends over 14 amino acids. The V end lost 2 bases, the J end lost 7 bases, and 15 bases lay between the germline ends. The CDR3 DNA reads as TGCGCCAGCAGCCAAAAATCTGGGGGAAGGGAGCAGTACTTC. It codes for CASSQKSGGREQYF.

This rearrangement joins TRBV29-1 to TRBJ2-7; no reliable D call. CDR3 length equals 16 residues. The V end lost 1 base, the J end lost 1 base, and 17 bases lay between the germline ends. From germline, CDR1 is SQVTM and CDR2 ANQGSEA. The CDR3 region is CSVEGGDGFLSYEQYF. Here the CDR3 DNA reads TGCAGCGTTGAAGGGGGTGATGGATTTCTTTCCTACGAGCAGTACTTC.

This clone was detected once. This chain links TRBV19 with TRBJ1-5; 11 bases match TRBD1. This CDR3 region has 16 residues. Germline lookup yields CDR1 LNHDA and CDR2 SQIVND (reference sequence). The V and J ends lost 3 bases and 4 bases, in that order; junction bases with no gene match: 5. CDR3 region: CASSIGTGGPNQPQHF. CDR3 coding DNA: TGTGCCAGTAGTATCGGGACAGGGGGTCCGAATCAGCCCCAGCATTTT.

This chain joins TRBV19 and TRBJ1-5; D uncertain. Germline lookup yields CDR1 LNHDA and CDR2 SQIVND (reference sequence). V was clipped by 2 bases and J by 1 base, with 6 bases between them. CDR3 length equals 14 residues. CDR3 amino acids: CASSISRSNQPQHF. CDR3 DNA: TGTGCCAGTAGTATAAGCAGGAGCAATCAGCCCCAGCATTTT. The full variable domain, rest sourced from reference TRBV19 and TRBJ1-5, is DGGITQSPKYLFRKEGQNVTLSCEQNLNHDAMYWYRQDPGQGLRLIYYSQIVNDFQKGDIAEGYSVSREKKESFPLTVTSAQKNPTAFYLCASSISRSNQPQHFGDGTRLSIL.

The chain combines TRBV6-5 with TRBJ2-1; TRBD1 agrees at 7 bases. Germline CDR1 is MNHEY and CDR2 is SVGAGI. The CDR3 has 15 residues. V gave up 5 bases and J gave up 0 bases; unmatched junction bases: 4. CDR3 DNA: TGTGCCAGCAGTCCCTGGGACAGCTCCTACAATGAGCAGTTCTTC. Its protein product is CASSPWDSSYNEQFF.

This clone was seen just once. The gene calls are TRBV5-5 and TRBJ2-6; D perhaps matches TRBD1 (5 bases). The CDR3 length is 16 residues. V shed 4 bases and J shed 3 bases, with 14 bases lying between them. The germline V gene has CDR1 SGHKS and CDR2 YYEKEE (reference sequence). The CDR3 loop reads CASSRQTVGGANVLTF. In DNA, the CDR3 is TGTGCCAGCAGCAGACAGACAGTTGGTGGGGCCAACGTCCTGACTTTC.

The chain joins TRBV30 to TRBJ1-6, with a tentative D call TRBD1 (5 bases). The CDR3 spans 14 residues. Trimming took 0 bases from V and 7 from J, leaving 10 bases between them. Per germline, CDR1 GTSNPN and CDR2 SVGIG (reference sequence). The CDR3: CAWSVRGYNSPLHF. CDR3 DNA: TGTGCCTGGAGTGTGAGGGGTTACAATTCACCCCTCCACTTT.

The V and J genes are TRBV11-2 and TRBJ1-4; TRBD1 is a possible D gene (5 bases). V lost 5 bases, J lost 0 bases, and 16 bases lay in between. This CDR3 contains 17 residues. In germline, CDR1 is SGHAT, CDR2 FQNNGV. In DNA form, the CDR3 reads TGTGCCAGCAGCCTCCGACTGACAGCCGCAACTAATGAAAAACTGTTTTTT. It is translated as CASSLRLTAATNEKLFF.

CDR3 sequence (DNA): TGCGCCAGCAGCTTGGCTGGGGTGGGAGAGACCCAGTACTTC. As protein: CASSLAGVGETQYF. The chain carries TRBV5-1 and TRBJ2-5; D uncertain. The length of the CDR3 is 14 residues. Germline V gene lookup returns CDR1 SGHRS and CDR2 YFSETQ. The ends were cut back, 0 bases at V and 4 bases at J, with 10 bases in the middle.

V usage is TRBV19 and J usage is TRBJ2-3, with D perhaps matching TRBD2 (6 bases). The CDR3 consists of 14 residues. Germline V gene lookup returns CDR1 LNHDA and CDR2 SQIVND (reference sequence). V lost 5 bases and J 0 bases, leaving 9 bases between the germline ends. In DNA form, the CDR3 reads TGTGCCAGTAGTCCTGGGACTAGCACAGATACGCAGTATTTT. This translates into CASSPGTSTDTQYF.

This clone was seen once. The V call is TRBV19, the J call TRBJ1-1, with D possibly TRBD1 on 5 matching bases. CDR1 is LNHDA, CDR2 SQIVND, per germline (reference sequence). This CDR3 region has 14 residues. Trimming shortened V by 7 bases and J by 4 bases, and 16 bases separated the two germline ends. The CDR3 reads CASTTVTDRTEAFF. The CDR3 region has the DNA TGTGCCAGTACCACCGTGACAGATCGCACTGAAGCTTTCTTT.

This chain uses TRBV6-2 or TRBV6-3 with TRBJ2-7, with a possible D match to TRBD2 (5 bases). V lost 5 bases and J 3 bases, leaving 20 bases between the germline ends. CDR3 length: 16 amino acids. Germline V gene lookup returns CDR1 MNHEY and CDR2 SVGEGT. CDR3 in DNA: TGTGCCAGCAGTATGCCCCGGGGTAGCGAGAACTACGAGCAGTACTTC. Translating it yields CASSMPRGSENYEQYF.

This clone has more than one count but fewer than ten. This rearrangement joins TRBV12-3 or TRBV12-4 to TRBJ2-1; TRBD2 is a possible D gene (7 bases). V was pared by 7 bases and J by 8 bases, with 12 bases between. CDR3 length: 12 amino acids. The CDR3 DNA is TGTGCCAGCAAGTTAGGGGGGGATGAGCAGTTCTTC. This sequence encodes CASKLGGDEQFF.

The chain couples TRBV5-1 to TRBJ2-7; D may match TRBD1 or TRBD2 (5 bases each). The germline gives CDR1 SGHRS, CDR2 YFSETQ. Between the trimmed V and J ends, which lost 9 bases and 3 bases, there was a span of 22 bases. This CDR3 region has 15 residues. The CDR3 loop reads CATKRDPSGLYEQYF. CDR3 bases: TGCGCCACCAAGAGGGACCCATCAGGCCTCTACGAGCAGTACTTC.

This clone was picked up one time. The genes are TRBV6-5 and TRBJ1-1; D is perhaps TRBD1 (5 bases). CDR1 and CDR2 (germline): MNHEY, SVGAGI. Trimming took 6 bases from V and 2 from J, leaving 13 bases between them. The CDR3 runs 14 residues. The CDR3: CASSRDGSNTEAFF. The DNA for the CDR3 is TGTGCCAGCAGCCGGGACGGGTCAAACACTGAAGCTTTCTTT.

The CDR3: CASSVQGVDTQYF. The DNA for the CDR3 is TGTGCCAGCAGCGTACAGGGCGTAGATACGCAGTATTTT. The chain uses TRBV9 and TRBJ2-3; the D gene is possibly TRBD1 (5 bases). The CDR3 length is 13 residues. V was pared by 1 base and J by 5 bases, with 8 bases between. Germline loops: CDR1 SGDLS, CDR2 YYNGEE. Filled out from reference TRBV9 and TRBJ2-3, the complete variable domain reads DSGVTQTPKHLITATGQRVTLRCSPRSGDLSVYWYQQSLDQGLQFLIQYYNGEERAKGNILERFSAQQFPDLHSELNLSSLELGDSALYFCASSVQGVDTQYFGPGTRLTVL.

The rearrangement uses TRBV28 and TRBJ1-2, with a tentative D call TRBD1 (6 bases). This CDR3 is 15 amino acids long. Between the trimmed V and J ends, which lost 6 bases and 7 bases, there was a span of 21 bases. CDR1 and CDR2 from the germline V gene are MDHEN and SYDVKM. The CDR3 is CASSSGEGGLFGYTF. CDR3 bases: TGTGCCAGCAGCTCTGGGGAGGGGGGACTCTTTGGCTACACCTTC.